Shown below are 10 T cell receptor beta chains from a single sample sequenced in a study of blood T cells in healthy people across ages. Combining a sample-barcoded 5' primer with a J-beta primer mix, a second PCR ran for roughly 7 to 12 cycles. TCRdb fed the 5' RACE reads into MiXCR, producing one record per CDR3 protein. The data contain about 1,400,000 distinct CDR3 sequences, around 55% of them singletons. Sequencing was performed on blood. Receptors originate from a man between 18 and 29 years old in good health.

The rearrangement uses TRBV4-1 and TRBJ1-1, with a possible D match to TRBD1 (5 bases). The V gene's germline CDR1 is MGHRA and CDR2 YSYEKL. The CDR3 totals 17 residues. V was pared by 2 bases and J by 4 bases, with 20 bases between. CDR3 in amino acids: CASSQMGVGRGVTEAFF. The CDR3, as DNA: TGCGCCAGCAGCCAAATGGGGGTGGGCCGGGGGGTCACTGAAGCTTTCTTT.

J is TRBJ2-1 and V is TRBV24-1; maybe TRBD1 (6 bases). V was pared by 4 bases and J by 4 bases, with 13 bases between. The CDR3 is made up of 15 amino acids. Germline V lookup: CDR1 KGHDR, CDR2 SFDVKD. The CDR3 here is CATSDSGHLYNEQFF. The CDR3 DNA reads TGTGCCACCAGTGACTCGGGACACCTATACAATGAGCAGTTCTTC.

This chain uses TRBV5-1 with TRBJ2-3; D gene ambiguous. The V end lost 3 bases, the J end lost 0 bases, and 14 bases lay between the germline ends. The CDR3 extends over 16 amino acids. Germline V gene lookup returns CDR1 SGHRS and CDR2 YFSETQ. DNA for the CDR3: TGCGCCAGCAGCTACCTCGGACCCGAAAGCACAGATACGCAGTATTTT. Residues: CASSYLGPESTDTQYF.

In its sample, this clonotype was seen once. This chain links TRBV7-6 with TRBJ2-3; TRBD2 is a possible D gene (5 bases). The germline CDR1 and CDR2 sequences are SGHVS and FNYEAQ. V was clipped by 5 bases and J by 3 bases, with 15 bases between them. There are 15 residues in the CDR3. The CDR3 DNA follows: TGTGCCAGCAGCGAGGCGTGGGAGAGGACAGATACGCAGTATTTT. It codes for CASSEAWERTDTQYF.

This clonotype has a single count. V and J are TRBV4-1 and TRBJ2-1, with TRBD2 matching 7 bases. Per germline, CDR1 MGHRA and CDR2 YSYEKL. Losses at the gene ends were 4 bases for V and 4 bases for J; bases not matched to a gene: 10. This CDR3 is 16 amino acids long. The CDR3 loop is CASSPHRDYPYNEQFF. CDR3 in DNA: TGCGCCAGCAGCCCGCACCGGGACTACCCATACAATGAGCAGTTCTTC.

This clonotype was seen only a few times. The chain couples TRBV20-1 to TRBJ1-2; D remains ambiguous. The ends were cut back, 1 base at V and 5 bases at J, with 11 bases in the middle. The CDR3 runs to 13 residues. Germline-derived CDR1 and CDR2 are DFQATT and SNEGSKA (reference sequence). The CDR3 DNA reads TGCAGTGCTAGAGGCATAGATTTATATGGCTACACCTTC. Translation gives CSARGIDLYGYTF.

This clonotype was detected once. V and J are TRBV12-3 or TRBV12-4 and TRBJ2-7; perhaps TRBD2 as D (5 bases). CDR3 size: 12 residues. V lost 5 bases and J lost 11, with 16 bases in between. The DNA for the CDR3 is TGTGCCAGCAGTCCTAGCCGGGCACCAGAGTACTTC. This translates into CASSPSRAPEYF.

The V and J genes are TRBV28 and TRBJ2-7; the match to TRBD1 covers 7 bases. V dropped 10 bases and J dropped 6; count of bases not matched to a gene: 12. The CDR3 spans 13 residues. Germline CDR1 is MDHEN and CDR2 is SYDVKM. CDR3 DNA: TGTGCCACAGGAAATACCGGACAGGCCGAGCAGTACTTC. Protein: CATGNTGQAEQYF.

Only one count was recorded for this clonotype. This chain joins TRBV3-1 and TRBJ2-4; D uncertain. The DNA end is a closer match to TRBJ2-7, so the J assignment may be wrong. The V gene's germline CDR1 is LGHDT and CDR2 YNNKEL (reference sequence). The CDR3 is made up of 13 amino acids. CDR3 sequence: CASSQLRRYEQYF. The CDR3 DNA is TGTGCCAGCAGCCAATTGCGTAGATACGAGCAGTACTTC.

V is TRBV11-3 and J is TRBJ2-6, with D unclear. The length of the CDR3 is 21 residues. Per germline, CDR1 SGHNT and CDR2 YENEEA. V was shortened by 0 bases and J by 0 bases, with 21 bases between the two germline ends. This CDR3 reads CASSLEVVLGRSYSGANVLTF. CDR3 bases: TGTGCCAGCAGCTTAGAGGTGGTGCTGGGCCGTTCTTACTCTGGGGCCAACGTCCTGACTTTC.